This T cell receptor beta chain stems from a study of Ad26.COV2.S vaccination and SARS-CoV-2 variants. The CDR3 covers 16 residues. The V and J ends lost 4 bases and 6 bases, in that order; junction bases with no gene match: 8. CDR1 and CDR2 (germline): LNHDA, SQIVND (reference sequence). The method was immunoSEQ multiplex PCR; TCRdb's version includes in-frame clones alone and lacks a portion of them. The repertoire consists of hundreds of thousands of clones, with 89% occurring once and the leading ten covering approximately 1.5%. The treatment denotes: some 20 received Ad26.COV2.S at low or high dose, single or two shots; several received placebo; per-sample allocation not given. After the first vaccine or placebo injection, samples were drawn on day 63.

Sequenced here: peripheral blood, sampled in a trial of Ad26.COV2.S vaccine versus placebo. The gene calls are TRBV19 and TRBJ2-1; 11 bases agree with TRBD2. This TCR was sampled from a person aged 18-60 years who received the Ad26.COV2.S COVID-19 vaccine or a placebo. The CDR3: CASSTISSGRFNEQFF. As DNA, the CDR3 is TGTGCCAGTAGTACCATATCTAGCGGGAGGTTCAATGAGCAGTTCTTC. The complete variable domain, with remaining parts taken from reference TRBV19 and TRBJ2-1, reads DGGITQSPKYLFRKEGQNVTLSCEQNLNHDAMYWYRQDPGQGLRLIYYSQIVNDFQKGDIAEGYSVSREKKESFPLTVTSAQKNPTAFYLCASSTISSGRFNEQFFGPGTRLTVL.